This TCR beta chain was retrieved from a study of OX40 agonist ivuxolimab in advanced cancers. Study results and caveats: Dosing at 0.1 to 3.0 mg/kg was accompanied by clonal expansion of CD4+ and CD8+ blood T cells by week 6.

With respect to this clone: Antigen unknown.

Here immunoSEQ multiplex PCR was the method, and the copy in TCRdb shows in-frame clones only, minus some. The sample includes 80,000 to 95,000 clones, approximately 88% of them seen just once. Trimming removed 3 bases at V and 8 bases at J, with 14 bases between. CDR1 and CDR2 (germline): GTSNPN, SVGIG (reference sequence). There are 13 residues in the CDR3. The sequence came from an adult with an advanced solid tumor such as melanoma, head and neck, liver or kidney cancer. The source was CD4+ or CD8+ T cells sorted from blood, collected in a trial of the OX40 agonist ivuxolimab. The chain has TRBV30 and TRBJ1-5; tentatively, D is TRBD1 (6 bases). CDR3 loop: CAWSQGQAEPQHF. The DNA of the CDR3 is TGTGCCTGGAGCCAGGGGCAGGCGGAGCCCCAGCATTTT.